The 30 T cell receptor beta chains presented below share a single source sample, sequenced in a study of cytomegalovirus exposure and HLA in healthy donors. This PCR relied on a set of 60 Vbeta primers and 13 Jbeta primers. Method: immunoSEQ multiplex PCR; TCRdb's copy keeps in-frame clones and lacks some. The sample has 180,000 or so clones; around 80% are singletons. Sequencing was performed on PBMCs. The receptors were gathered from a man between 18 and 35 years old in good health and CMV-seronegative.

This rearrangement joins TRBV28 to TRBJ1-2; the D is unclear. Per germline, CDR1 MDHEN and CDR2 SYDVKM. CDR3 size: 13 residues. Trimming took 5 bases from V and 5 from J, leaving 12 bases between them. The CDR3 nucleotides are TGTGCCAGCAGTCCCTTCCCGGGTTATGGCTACACCTTC. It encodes CASSPFPGYGYTF.

The CDR3 nucleotides read TGTGCCAGCAGTTCTCGAACAGGGGGCGAGGGAGATACGCAGTATTTT. It encodes CASSSRTGGEGDTQYF. The chain is built from TRBV28 and TRBJ2-3, with 9 bases identical to TRBD1. With V trimmed by 4 bases and J by 5 bases, 10 bases remained unmatched. CDR3 length: 16 residues. CDR1 and CDR2 from the germline V gene are MDHEN and SYDVKM.

The CDR3 coding sequence is TGTGCCAGCAGTTTAAGGGAGTTTCAGCCCCAGCATTTT. Translation: CASSLREFQPQHF. This chain connects TRBV28 to TRBJ1-5; D is uncertain. Germline V gene lookup returns CDR1 MDHEN and CDR2 SYDVKM. The CDR3 spans 13 residues. With 2 bases removed from V and 6 bases from J, the gap between germline ends came to 8 bases.

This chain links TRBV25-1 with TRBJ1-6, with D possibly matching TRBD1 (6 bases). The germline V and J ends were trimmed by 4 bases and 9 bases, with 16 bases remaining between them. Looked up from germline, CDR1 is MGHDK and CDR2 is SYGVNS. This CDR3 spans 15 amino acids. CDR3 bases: TGTGCCAGCAGTGCATCGGGGTACAGGGCTTCACCCCTCCACTTT. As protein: CASSASGYRASPLHF. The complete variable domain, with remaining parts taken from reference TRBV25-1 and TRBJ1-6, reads EADIYQTPRYLVIGTGKKITLECSQTMGHDKMYWYQQDPGMELHLIHYSYGVNSTEKGDLSSESTVSRIRTEHFPLTLESARPSHTSQYLCASSASGYRASPLHFGNGTRLTVT.

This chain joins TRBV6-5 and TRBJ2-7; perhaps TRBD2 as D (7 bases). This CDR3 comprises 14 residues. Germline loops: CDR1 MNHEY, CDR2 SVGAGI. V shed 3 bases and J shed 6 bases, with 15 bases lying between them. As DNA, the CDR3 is TGTGCCAGCAGTTATGGGAGGGGGTCGGTCGAGCAGTACTTC. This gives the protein CASSYGRGSVEQYF.

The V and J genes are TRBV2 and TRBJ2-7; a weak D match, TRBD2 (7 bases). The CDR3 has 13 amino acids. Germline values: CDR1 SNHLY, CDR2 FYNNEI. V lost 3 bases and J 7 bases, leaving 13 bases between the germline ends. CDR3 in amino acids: CASSDAGRGEQYF. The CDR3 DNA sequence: TGTGCCAGCAGTGATGCGGGGAGGGGGGAGCAGTACTTC.

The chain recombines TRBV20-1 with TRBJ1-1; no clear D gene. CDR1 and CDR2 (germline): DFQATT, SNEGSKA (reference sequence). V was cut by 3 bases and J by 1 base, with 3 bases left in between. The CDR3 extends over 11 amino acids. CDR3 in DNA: TGCAGTGCTAGCAGGAACACTGAAGCTTTCTTT. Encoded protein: CSASRNTEAFF.

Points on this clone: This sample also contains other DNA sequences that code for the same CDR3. The CDR3 bases are TGTGCCAGCAGTGAAGCGTGGGGCGGTGAAGAGACCCAGTACTTC. Amino acids: CASSEAWGGEETQYF. The V gene is TRBV2, the J gene TRBJ2-5; D possibly corresponds to TRBD1 (5 bases). The length of the CDR3 is 15 residues. Per germline, CDR1 SNHLY and CDR2 FYNNEI. Trimming removed 0 bases from V and 3 bases from J, with 11 bases in between.

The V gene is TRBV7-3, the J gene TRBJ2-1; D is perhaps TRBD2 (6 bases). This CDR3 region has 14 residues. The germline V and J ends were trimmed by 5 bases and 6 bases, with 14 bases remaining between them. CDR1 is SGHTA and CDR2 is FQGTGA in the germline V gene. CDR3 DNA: TGTGCCAGCAGCACCGGGGCGGGGTTCAATGAGCAGTTCTTC. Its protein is CASSTGAGFNEQFF.

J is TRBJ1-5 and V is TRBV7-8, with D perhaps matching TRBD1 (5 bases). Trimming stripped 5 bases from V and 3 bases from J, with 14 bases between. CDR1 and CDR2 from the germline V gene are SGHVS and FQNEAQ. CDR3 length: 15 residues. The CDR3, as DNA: TGTGCCAGCAGCCCCCAGCCAGGGAACAATCAGCCCCAGCATTTT. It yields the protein CASSPQPGNNQPQHF.

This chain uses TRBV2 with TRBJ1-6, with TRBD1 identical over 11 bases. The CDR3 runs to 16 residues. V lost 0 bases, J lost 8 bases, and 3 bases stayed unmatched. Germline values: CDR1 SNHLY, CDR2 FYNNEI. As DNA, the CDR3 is TGTGCCAGCAGTGAAGCGGGGACAGGGGGGTATTCACCCCTCCACTTT. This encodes CASSEAGTGGYSPLHF.

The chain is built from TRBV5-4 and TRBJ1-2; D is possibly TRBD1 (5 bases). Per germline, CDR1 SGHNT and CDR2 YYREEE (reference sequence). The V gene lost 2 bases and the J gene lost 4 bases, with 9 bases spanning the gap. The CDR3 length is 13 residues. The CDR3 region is CASSFEGLYGYTF. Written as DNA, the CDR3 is TGTGCCAGCAGCTTTGAGGGACTCTATGGCTACACCTTC.

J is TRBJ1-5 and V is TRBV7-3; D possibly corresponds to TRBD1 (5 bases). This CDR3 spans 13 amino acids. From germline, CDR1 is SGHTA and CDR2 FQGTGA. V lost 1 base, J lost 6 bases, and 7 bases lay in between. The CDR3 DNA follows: TGTGCCAGCAGCTTAAGCGGGGGTCAGCCCCAGCATTTT. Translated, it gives CASSLSGGQPQHF. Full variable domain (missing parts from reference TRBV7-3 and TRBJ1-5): GAGVSQTPSNKVTEKGKYVELRCDPISGHTALYWYRQSLGQGPEFLIYFQGTGAADDSGLPNDRFFAVRPEGSVSTLKIQRTERGDSAVYLCASSLSGGQPQHFGDGTRLSIL.

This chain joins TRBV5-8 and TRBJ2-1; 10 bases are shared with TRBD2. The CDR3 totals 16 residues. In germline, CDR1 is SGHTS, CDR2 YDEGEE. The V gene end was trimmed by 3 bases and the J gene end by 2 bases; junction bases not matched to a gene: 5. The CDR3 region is CASSSASGGTYNEQFF. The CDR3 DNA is TGTGCCAGCAGCTCCGCTAGCGGGGGTACCTACAATGAGCAGTTCTTC.

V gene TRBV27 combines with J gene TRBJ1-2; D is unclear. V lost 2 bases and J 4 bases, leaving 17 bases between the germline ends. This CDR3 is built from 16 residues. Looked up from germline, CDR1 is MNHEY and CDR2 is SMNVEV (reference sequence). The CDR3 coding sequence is TGTGCCAGCAGTTTACGGGAATTGCGGGATCTCTATGGCTACACCTTC. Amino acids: CASSLRELRDLYGYTF.

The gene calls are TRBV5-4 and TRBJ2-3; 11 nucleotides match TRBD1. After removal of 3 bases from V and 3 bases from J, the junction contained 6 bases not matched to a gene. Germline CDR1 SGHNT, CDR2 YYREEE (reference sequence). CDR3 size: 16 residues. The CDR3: CASSWPGQGGTDTQYF. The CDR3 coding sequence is TGTGCCAGCAGCTGGCCGGGACAGGGGGGGACAGATACGCAGTATTTT.

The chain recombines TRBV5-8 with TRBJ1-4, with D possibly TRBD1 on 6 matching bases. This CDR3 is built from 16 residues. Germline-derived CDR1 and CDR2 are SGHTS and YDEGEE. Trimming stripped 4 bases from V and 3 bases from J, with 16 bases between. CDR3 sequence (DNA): TGTGCCAGCAGCAAGGGTATGGGGACACCTAATGAAAAACTGTTTTTT. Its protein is CASSKGMGTPNEKLFF.

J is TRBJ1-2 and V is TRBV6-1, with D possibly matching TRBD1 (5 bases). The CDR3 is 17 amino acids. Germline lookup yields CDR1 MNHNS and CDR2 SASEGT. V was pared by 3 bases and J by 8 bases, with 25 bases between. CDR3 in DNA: TGTGCCAGCAGTGAGCCCGGGACTCGACTTTTCTCCAGCGGCTACACCTTC. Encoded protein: CASSEPGTRLFSSGYTF.

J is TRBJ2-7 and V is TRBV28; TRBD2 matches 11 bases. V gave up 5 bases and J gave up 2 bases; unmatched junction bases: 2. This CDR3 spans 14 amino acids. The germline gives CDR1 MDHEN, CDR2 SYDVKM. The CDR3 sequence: CASSVAGGPYEQYF. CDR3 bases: TGTGCCAGCAGTGTAGCGGGGGGGCCCTACGAGCAGTACTTC.

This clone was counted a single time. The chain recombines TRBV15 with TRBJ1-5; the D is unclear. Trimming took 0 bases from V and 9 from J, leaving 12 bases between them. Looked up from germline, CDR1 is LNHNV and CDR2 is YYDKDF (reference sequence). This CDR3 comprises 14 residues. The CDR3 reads CATSRDYPVTPQHF. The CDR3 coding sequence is TGTGCCACCAGCAGAGATTACCCAGTAACGCCCCAGCATTTT. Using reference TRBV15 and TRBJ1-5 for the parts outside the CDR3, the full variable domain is DAMVIQNPRYQVTQFGKPVTLSCSQTLNHNVMYWYQQKSSQAPKLLFHYYDKDFNNEADTPDNFQSRRPNTSFCFLDIRSPGLGDTAMYLCATSRDYPVTPQHFGDGTRLSIL.

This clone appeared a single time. CDR3 residues: CASSLPSGSSYNEQFF. CDR3 coding DNA: TGTGCCAGTAGTTTACCTAGCGGGAGCTCCTACAATGAGCAGTTCTTC. The V call is TRBV19, the J call TRBJ2-1; 10 nucleotides agree with TRBD2. Germline V gives CDR1 LNHDA, CDR2 SQIVND (reference sequence). V lost 5 bases, J lost 0 bases, and 4 bases stayed unmatched. This CDR3 has 16 amino acids.

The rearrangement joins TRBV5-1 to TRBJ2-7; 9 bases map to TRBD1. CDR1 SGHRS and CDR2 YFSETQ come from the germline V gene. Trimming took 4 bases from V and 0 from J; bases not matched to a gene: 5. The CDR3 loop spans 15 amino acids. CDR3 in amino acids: CASSGHRGPSYEQYF. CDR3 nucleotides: TGCGCCAGCAGCGGACACAGGGGGCCCTCCTACGAGCAGTACTTC.

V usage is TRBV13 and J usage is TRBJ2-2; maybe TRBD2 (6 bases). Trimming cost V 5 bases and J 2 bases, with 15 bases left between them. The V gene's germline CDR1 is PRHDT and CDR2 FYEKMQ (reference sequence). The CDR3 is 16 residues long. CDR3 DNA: TGTGCCAGCAGCCTTACCCGGGGGTATAACACCGGGGAGCTGTTTTTT. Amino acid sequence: CASSLTRGYNTGELFF.

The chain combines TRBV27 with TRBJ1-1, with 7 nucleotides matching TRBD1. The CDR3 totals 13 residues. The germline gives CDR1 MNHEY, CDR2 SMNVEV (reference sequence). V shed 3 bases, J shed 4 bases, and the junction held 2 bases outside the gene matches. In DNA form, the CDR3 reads TGTGCCAGCAGTTTTTCAGGGGGCACTGAAGCTTTCTTT. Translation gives CASSFSGGTEAFF.

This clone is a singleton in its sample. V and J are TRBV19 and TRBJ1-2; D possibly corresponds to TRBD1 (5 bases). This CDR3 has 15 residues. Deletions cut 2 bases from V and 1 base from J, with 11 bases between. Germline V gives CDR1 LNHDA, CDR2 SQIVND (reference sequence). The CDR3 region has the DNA TGTGCCAGTAGTATAAGGACACAGGATAACTATGGCTACACCTTC. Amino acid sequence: CASSIRTQDNYGYTF.

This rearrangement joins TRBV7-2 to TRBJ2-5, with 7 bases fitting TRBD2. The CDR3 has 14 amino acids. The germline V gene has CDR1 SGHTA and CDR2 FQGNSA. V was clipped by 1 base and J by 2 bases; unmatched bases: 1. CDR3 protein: CASSLVGGQETQYF. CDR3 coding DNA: TGTGCCAGCAGCTTAGTGGGGGGGCAAGAGACCCAGTACTTC.

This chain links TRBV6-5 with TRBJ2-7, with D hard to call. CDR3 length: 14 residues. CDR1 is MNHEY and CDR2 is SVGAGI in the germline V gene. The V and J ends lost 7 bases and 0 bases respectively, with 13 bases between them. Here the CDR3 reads CASTPGDTSYEQYF. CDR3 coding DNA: TGTGCCAGCACCCCCGGTGACACCTCCTACGAGCAGTACTTC.

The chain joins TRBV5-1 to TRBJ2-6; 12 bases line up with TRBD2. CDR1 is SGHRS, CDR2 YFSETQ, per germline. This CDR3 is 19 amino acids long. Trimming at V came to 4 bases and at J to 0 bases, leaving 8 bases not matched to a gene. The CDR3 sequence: CASSTRGGLAGSGANVLTF. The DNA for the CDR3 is TGCGCCAGCAGCACCCGGGGGGGACTAGCGGGCTCTGGGGCCAACGTCCTGACTTTC.

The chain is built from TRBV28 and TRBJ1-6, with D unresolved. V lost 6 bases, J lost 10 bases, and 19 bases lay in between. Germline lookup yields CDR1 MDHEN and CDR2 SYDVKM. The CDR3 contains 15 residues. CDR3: CASRNGDESMSPLHF. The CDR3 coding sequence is TGTGCCAGCAGGAACGGGGATGAATCAATGTCACCCCTCCACTTT.

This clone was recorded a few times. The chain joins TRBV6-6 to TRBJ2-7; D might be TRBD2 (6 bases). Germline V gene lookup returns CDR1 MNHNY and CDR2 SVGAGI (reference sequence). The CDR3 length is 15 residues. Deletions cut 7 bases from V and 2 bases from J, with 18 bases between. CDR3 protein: CASTTVGGPTYEQYF. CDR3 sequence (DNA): TGTGCCAGCACCACGGTCGGGGGACCCACCTACGAGCAGTACTTC.